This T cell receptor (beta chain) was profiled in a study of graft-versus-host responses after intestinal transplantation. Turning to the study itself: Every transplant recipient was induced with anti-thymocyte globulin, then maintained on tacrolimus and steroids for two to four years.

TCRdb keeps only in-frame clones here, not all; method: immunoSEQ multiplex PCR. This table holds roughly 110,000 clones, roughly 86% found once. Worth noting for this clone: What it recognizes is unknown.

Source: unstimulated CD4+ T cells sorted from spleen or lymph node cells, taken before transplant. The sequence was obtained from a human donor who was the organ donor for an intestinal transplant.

This CDR3 reads CASRSAAVEAGNEQFF. For the CDR3, the DNA is TGCGCCAGCAGGTCTGCTGCAGTCGAGGCGGGAAATGAGCAGTTCTTC. The rearrangement links TRBV5-1 to TRBJ2-1, with a tentative D call TRBD2 (6 bases). CDR1 and CDR2 from the germline V gene are SGHRS and YFSETQ. Trimming shortened V by 5 bases and J by 7 bases, and 22 bases separated the two germline ends. The CDR3 totals 16 residues.